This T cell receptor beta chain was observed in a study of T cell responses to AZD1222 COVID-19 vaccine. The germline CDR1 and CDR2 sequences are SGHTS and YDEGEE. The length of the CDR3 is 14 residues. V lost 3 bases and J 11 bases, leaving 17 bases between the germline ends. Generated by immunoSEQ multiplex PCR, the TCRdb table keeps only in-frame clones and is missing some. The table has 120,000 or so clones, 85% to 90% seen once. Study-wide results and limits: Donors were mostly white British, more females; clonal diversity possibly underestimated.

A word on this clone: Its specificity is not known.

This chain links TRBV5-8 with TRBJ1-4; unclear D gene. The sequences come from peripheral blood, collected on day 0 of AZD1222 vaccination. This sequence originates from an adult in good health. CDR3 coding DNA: TGTGCCAGCAGCTGGATTAAGGGAAGACTCAAACTGTTTTTT. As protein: CASSWIKGRLKLFF.